Detailed here is one T cell receptor (beta chain). There is no known antigen for this receptor. Qualities for individual bases were not recorded, and no much larger clone is one base off. The data were taken from a study of cytomegalovirus exposure and HLA in healthy donors (dated by TCRdb to the late 2010s). For context, the study as a whole: An earlier analysis of 550 to 700 of the donors reported 250 to 300 Gb of sequence data and some 120 million unique TCR beta sequences from 190 million or so T cells. Roughly 300 gigabases of sequencing data and around 90 million unique TCR sequences made up an early release that covered several hundred HLA-typed donors. The genetic ancestry cluster associated with self-reported Caucasian donors included 70% to 85% of the roughly 390 genotyped donors. The aim of the study was to test whether cataloging public T cell receptors could identify signatures of past pathogen exposure. The study used immunosequencing to profile the T cell repertoires of hundreds of subjects and linked those repertoires to cytomegalovirus serostatus. Along with the roughly 670-subject first cohort, a separate validation cohort of approximately 110 different subjects was used. The study combined high-throughput TCR immunosequencing, statistical association of individual TCRs with disease status, and machine learning to predict cytomegalovirus infection status. A later analysis re-examined previously published TCR beta repertoires from more than 600 donors and added high-resolution HLA genotyping to investigate patterns of TCR occurrence. In the later analysis, no new phenotypic data were used to find candidate immune exposures; instead, reliance was placed on TCR beta sequences and their occurrence across donors. In an earlier analysis of around 540 of the donors, high-throughput TCR beta sequencing was used to judge whether each TCR beta V gene segment behaved as functional or pseudogenic. Donor age, sex, ethnicity and CMV serostatus were compiled together with the repertoire data. A later genetic analysis took genome-wide SNP genotypes for about three fifths of the roughly 670 donors and used that subset as a discovery cohort. Every repertoire in the discovery cohort had been generated on one and the same sequencing platform. Class I and class II HLA loci were covered by the typing at four-digit resolution. Typing coverage differed by locus: A, B, C, DRB1 and DQB1 were typed in about 629-640 donors, DQA1 in about 500, DPA1 in around 580, and DPB1 in just under 480. Four or five DR-DQ haplotypes were handled as single units for association and clustering, since linkage in the cohort was strong. On average, roughly 250,000 unique TCR beta nucleotide sequences were sequenced per donor among some 420 genotyped donors of the cohort, with 15% to 20% of those sequences being non-productive.

In total, around 600 healthy bone marrow donors made up the cohort. All cohort members were sampled while nominally healthy, although unrecorded immune exposures were likely present. The donor tested CMV seronegative, placing the donor among the 352 seronegative members of the cohort. A peripheral blood sample was provided by each donor, and peripheral blood mononuclear cells were used for TCR beta sequencing. The Qiagen DNeasy Blood Extraction Kit was used to extract genomic DNA from the blood cell samples. Receptor libraries were prepared by the immunoSEQ multiplex PCR assay. A mixture of 60 forward primers for TCR Vbeta segments and 13 reverse primers for TCR Jbeta segments was used in the multiplex PCR. Amplification of the CDR3 region of rearranged TCR beta genes was performed with a multiplex PCR assay on genomic DNA. On the Illumina HiSeq System, the amplified TCR beta libraries were sequenced as 87-base-pair reads. As for how the authors treated the data: A later analysis tallied around 82 million unique TCR beta chains across the 666 repertoires, and around 9.9 million of those chains were shared by two or more donors. To remove PCR and sequencing errors, raw reads were error-corrected and collapsed into unique sequences using a nearest-neighbor algorithm that merged closely related sequences. To assign V, D and J gene segments, CDR3 sequences were aligned to IMGT reference sequences. For a sequence to be retained, at least a six-nucleotide match to both a V gene segment and a J gene segment was required. Rearrangements were called productive when the CDR3 lacked stop codons and stayed in frame with V and J; all others were non-productive. CDR3 was defined according to IMGT convention as the region running from the second conserved V-encoded cysteine to the conserved J-encoded phenylalanine. The earlier analysis of some 600 of the donors excluded sequences that lacked an unambiguous match to a single V gene segment. In an earlier analysis of 587 of the donors, V segments were called functional above 56.7% productive rearrangements and were called segregating when the between-donor standard deviation exceeded 5%. A statistical classification framework was developed to diagnose cytomegalovirus status using the catalog of TCR beta chain sequences. V and J gene assignment, in a later analysis, came from comparing TCR nucleotide sequences with IMGT/GENE-DB human TR gene sequences. A later analysis assigned CDR3 sequences and most-parsimonious VDJ recombination scenarios with the TCRdist pipeline. In a later analysis, each TCR beta chain was defined by its CDR3 amino acid sequence together with its V-gene family, and reads lacking a unique V-gene family were excluded. In a later analysis, fewer than 600 highly shared, low-generation-probability nucleotide sequences were removed to address suspected cross-contamination and a sequencing artifact. In a later analysis, a clonal expansion index for each public chain was calculated from normalized within-repertoire ranks of inferred template counts. In a later analysis, generation probabilities were computed using a VDJ recombination model fitted to out-of-frame rearrangements, and the results were checked against IGoR. Hypergeometric tests were used in a later analysis to score TCR-TCR, TCR-HLA and TCR-CMV co-occurrence, with a repertoire-size bias correction applied to the TCR pairs. False discovery rates were estimated in a later analysis by permuting HLA or CMV assignments 20 times. A later analysis grouped co-occurring TCRs with DBSCAN, adding TCRdist sequence similarity when clustering within HLA-allele-positive subsets. Repertoires with fewer than 30,000 or more than 120,000 public chains were left out of co-occurrence clustering, as were several repertoires with anomalous nucleotide sharing. Drawn from immuneACCESS, this table holds only the in-frame rearrangements with V and J called that TCRdb kept. Clones are partly lost; checked studies trace under half to an unresolved V gene and leave the rest unexplained. That table furnishes V, J and clone size, whereas the DNA furnished D and trimming. The sample table records some 71,000 clones; approximately 80% of these occur just once. The top ten hold over 2.5% of the sample.

On the study overall, not on this receptor specifically: Broadly in line with IMGT annotations, most TCR beta V segments showed up in productive rearrangements about 87% or about 30% of the time in an earlier analysis of roughly 590 of the donors. Correlated functional status among segregating V segments might reflect linkage disequilibrium, but an unknown experimental factor could not be ruled out. Only TCR beta chains were sequenced in this cohort, and the absence of alpha or paired-chain data limited detectable features. Because counts were too low, 15 to 20 rarely observed V segments, including chromosome 9 orphons, were excluded from the earlier analysis of some 590 of the donors. Sequencing depth was assumed to be roughly uniform across donors in the presence/absence analyses, though that assumption may not hold. V-gene and J-gene trimming of TCR beta chains was associated with a missense DCLRE1C variant in a later genetic analysis, and the association was replicated in an independent cohort. A few of the identified cytomegalovirus-associated TCR beta chains were confirmed in vitro to be specific for cytomegalovirus antigens. In the study, some 160 TCR beta chains were listed as associated with cytomegalovirus. For the cohort, immune exposure information was limited to CMV serostatus. Cytomegalovirus status was reported to be diagnosed by the classifier with high specificity and sensitivity in both the original and validation cohorts. Most CMV-associated TCR beta chains appeared to be HLA-restricted in a later analysis, and the HLA associations seemed to be driven largely by CMV exposure. A later analysis reported that several top co-occurrence clusters appeared linked to parvovirus B19, influenza, CMV and Epstein-Barr virus. A later analysis found that TCR association rates varied across HLA loci, with DRB1 alleles showing the most associated TCRs and HLA-C alleles the fewest. Compared with equally common non-associated chains, HLA-associated TCR beta chains in a later analysis were more clonally expanded and had lower generation probabilities. A cluster of highly shared sequence variants was judged likely to be a technical artifact of the sequencing pipeline. The authors suggested that the approach could potentially be extended to other disease states and immunological phenotypes. According to a later genetic analysis, donors in an Asian-associated ancestry cluster had fewer N-insertions in productive TCRs than the roughly 670-donor mean. Because HLA typing was missing for some donors at each locus, association tests included only the typed subset. A further reported finding was that TCR beta sequences accurately predicted the HLA-A and HLA-B alleles for most subjects in the first cohort. The 87-base-pair reads could not distinguish some IMGT-functional V segments, including TRBV6-2 and TRBV6-3, so those segments were excluded. At a false discovery rate of 0.05, a later analysis linked under 20,000 TCR beta sequences to specific HLA alleles. Across donors, most TCR sequences were observed very rarely, whereas some public TCRs were present in many individuals. When HLA alleles, especially DR and DQ, strongly co-occurred, TCR associations were difficult to assign to individual alleles.

The CDR3 has 16 amino acids, counting the end cysteine and phenylalanine. Just the 48-base CDR3 DNA is kept, in frame starting at base 1. The germline V gene gives CDR1 as SGDLS and CDR2 as YYNGEE. Clipping removes 0 bases from V and 1 base from J, with 3 as the unmatched junction base count. This TCR was recovered from a young man in good health and CMV-seronegative. Rearrangement joined TRBV9 to TRBJ2-1, with TRBD2 matching 8 junction bases. Source material: PBMCs. The CDR3 loop reads CASSVVGGGSYNEQFF. The bases are TGTGCCAGCAGCGTAGTTGGCGGGGGGTCCTACAATGAGCAGTTCTTC.